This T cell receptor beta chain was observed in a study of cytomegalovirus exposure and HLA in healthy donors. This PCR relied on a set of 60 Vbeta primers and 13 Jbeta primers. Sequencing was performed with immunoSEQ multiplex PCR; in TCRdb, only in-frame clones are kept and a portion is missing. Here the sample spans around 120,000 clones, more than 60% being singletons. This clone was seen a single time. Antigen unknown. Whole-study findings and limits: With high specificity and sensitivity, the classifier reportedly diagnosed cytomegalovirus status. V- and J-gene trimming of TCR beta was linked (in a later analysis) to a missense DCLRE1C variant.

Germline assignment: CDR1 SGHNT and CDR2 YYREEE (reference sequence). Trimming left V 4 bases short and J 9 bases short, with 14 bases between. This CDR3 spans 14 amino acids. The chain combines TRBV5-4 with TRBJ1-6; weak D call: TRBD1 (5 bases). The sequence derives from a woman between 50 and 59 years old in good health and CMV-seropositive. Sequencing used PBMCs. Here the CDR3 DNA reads TGTGCCAGCAGCCCGGGGGAGGGTTCTTCACCCCTCCACTTT. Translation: CASSPGEGSSPLHF.